This T cell receptor (beta chain) was sequenced for a study of blood T cell repertoires in COVID-19. Study details: The cDNA or gDNA used as material had been derived from T cells, B-cell-depleted T cells, or PBMCs.

Only in-frame clones appear in the TCRdb table, and some are missing; sequencing was by immunoSEQ multiplex PCR. The sample includes about 34,000 clones, about 92% of them seen just once. Unmatched junction bases numbered 8, after V lost 1 base and J lost 8 bases. Per germline, CDR1 SGHDT and CDR2 YYEEEE. The CDR3 loop spans 15 amino acids. This clonotype was sampled from an elderly man with acute or convalescent COVID-19. This chain uses TRBV5-6 with TRBJ2-1, with TRBD2 matching over 8 bases. The sample was peripheral blood. As DNA, the CDR3 is TGTGCCAGCAGCTTGAATGGCGGGGGGAGGGATGAGCAGTTCTTC. This sequence encodes CASSLNGGGRDEQFF. Variable domain in full (rest from reference TRBV5-6 and TRBJ2-1): DAGVTQSPTHLIKTRGQQVTLRCSPKSGHDTVSWYQQALGQGPQFIFQYYEEEERQRGNFPDRFSGHQFPNYSSELNVNALLLGDSALYLCASSLNGGGRDEQFFGPGTRLTVL.